This T cell receptor beta chain was retrieved from a study of blood T cell repertoires in COVID-19. Across the whole study: Donors in the United States, Italy and Spain gave samples during acute or convalescent COVID-19. From T cells, B-cell-depleted T cells, or PBMCs came the material, which was cDNA or gDNA.

This clone was counted only a few times. Methods used by the authors: Reference gene primer amplification gave nucleated cell count estimates. The method was immunoSEQ multiplex PCR; TCRdb's version includes in-frame clones alone and lacks a portion of them. V and J calls and clone size are given by that table; D and trimming were obtained from the DNA. The table includes approximately 50,000 clones, around 92% detected once. Sequencing was performed on peripheral blood. This clonotype was sampled from a human donor in a cohort sampled during active COVID-19.

The CDR3 coding sequence is TGTGCCAGCAGCGGAGGGGGCAGGGGGCTTATCGGGGAGCTGTTTTTT. Translation gives CASSGGGRGLIGELFF. The chain carries TRBV7-2 and TRBJ2-2; 8 nucleotides line up with TRBD1. The length of the CDR3 is 16 residues. Trimming removed 5 bases from V and 7 bases from J; junction bases left unmatched: 12. Germline CDR1 and CDR2: SGHTA and FQGNSA.